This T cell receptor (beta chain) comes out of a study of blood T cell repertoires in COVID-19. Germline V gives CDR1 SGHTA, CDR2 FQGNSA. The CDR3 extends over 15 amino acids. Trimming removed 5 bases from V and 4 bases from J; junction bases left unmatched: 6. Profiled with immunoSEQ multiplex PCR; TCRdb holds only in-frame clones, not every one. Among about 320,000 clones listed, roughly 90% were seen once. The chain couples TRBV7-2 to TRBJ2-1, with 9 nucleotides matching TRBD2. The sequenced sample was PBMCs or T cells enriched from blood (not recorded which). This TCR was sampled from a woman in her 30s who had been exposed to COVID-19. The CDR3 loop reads CASSPTSGPYNEQFF. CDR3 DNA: TGTGCCAGCAGCCCAACTAGCGGGCCGTACAATGAGCAGTTCTTC.